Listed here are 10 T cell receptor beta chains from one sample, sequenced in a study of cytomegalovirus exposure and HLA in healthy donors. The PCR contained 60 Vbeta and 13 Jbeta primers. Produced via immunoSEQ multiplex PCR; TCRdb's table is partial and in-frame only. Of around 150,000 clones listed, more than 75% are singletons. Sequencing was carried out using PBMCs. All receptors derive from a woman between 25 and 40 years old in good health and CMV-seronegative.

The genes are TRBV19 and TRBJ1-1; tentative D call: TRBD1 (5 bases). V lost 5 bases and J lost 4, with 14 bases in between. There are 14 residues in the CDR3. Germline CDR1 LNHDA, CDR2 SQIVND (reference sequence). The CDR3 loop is CASSLRAGVTEAFF. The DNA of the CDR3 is TGTGCCAGTAGTCTCCGGGCGGGGGTCACTGAAGCTTTCTTT.

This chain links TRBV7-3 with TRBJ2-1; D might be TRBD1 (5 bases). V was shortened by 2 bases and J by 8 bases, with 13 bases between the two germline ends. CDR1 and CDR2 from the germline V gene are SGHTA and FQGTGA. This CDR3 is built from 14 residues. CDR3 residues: CASSLSAGLDEQFF. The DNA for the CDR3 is TGTGCCAGCAGCTTATCGGCAGGGTTGGATGAGCAGTTCTTC.

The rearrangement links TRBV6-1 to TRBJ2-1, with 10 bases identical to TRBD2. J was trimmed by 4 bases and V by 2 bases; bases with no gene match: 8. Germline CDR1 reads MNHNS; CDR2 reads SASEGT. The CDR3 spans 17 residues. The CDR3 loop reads CASSERASGGTYNEQFF. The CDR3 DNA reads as TGTGCCAGCAGTGAAAGGGCTAGCGGGGGTACTTACAATGAGCAGTTCTTC.

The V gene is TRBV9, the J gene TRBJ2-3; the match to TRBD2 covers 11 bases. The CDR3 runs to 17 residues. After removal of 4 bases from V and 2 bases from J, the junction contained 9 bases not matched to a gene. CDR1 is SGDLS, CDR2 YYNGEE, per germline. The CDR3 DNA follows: TGTGCCAGCAGCTCCCGGGGACTAGCGGTAAACACAGATACGCAGTATTTT. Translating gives CASSSRGLAVNTDTQYF.

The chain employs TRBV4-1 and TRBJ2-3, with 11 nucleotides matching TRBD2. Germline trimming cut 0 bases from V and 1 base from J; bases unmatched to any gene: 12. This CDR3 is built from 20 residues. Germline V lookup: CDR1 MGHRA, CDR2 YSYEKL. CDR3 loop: CASSQDRLVAGGPGTDTQYF. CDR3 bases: TGCGCCAGCAGCCAAGATCGTCTCGTAGCGGGAGGGCCCGGCACAGATACGCAGTATTTT.

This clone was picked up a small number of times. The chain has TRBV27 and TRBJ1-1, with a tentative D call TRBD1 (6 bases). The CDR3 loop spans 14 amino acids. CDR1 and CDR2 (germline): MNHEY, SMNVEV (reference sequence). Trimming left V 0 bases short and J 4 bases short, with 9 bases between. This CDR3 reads CASSLSRGSTEAFF. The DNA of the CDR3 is TGTGCCAGCAGTTTATCGAGGGGGTCCACTGAAGCTTTCTTT.

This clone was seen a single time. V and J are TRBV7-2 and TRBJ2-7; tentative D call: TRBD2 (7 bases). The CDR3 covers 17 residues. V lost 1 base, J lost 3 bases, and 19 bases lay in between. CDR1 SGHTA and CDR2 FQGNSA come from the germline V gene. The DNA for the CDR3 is TGTGCCAGCAGCTTAGTGCCGGGGGGCCTTCCGATCTACGAGCAGTACTTC. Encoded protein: CASSLVPGGLPIYEQYF.

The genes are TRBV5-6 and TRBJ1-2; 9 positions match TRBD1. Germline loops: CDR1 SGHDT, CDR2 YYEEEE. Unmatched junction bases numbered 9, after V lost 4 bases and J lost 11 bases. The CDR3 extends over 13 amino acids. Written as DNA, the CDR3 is TGTGCCAGCAGCCCTGGCGGGACAGGGAGTTACACCTTC. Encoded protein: CASSPGGTGSYTF.

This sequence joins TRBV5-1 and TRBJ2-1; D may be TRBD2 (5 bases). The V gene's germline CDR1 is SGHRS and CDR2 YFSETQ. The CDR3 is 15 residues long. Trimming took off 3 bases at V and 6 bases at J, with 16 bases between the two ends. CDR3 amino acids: CASSWTWAHGNEQFF. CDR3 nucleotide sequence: TGCGCCAGCAGCTGGACTTGGGCCCATGGCAATGAGCAGTTCTTC.

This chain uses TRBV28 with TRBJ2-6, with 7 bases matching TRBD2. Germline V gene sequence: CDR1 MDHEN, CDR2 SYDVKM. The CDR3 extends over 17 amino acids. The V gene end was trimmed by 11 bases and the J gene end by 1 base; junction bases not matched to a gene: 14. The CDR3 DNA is TGTGCCGGGGAGGGCGGCCGCTTGAGGTCTGGGGCCAACGTCCTGACTTTC. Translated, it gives CAGEGGRLRSGANVLTF.